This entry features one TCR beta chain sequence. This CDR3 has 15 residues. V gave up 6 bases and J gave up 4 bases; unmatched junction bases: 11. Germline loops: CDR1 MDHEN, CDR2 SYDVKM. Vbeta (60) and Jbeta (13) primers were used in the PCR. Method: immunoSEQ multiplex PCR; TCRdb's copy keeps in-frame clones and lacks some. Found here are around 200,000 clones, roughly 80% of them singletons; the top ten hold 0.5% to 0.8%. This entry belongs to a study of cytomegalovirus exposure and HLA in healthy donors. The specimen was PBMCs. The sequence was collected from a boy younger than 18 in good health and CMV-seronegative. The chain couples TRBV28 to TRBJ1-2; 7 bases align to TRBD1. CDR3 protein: CASRSTGEAGYGYTF. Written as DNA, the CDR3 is TGTGCCAGCAGGTCAACAGGGGAAGCGGGCTATGGCTACACCTTC.